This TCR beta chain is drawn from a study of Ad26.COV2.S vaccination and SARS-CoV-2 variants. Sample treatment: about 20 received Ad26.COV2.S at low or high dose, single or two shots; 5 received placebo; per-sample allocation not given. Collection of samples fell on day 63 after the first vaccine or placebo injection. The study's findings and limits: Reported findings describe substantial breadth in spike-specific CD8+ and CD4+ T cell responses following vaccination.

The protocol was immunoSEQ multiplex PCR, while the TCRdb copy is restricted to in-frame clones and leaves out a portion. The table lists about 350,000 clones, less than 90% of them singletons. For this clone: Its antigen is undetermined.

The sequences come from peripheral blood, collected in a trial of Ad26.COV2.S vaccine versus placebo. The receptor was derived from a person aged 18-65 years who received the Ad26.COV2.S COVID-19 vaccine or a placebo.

The CDR3 is CASSYSSTGGIYEQYF. The CDR3 bases are TGTGCCAGCAGTTACTCGAGTACAGGGGGGATCTACGAGCAGTACTTC. This chain links TRBV6-5 with TRBJ2-7; 8 bases agree with TRBD1. V gave up 0 bases and J gave up 3 bases; unmatched junction bases: 7. Germline V gene sequence: CDR1 MNHEY, CDR2 SVGAGI. CDR3 length: 16 amino acids.